Each of the 31 T cell receptor beta chains below was sequenced from the same sample in a study of CD8+CD57+ T cells in acquired aplastic anemia. The study profiled TCR beta VDJ and CDR3 using genomic DNA as template. From the reads, TCRdb called clonotypes with MiXCR, one entry per CDR3 protein. Altogether more than 150,000 distinct CDR3 sequences are present, around 66% being singletons, with the ten largest covering about 45%. Sequencing was carried out using sorted CD4+, CD8+, or CD8+CD57+ T cells (not recorded which) from PBMCs. Source of these receptors: a human donor with severe aplastic anemia or a healthy control (not recorded which).

CDR3: CSVEERQGSSYEQYF. As DNA, the CDR3 is TGCAGCGTTGAAGAAAGGCAGGGTAGCTCCTACGAGCAGTACTTC. The V call is TRBV29-1, the J call TRBJ2-7; D perhaps matches TRBD1 (5 bases). Germline V gene sequence: CDR1 SQVTM, CDR2 ANQGSEA. CDR3 length: 15 amino acids. With 0 bases removed from V and 0 bases from J, the gap between germline ends came to 12 bases.

This clonotype has at least ten counts. The rearrangement uses TRBV19 and TRBJ1-4, with D perhaps TRBD1 (5 bases). Trimming pared 3 bases from V and 5 bases from J, leaving 10 bases between. The germline V gene has CDR1 LNHDA and CDR2 SQIVND (reference sequence). The CDR3 length is 14 residues. CDR3 region: CASSIGAVNEKLFF. The CDR3 DNA follows: TGTGCCAGTAGTATTGGGGCTGTAAATGAAAAACTGTTTTTT.

This clonotype was observed a single time. The J gene is TRBJ1-1, the V gene TRBV7-7; D gene ambiguous. The CDR3 is made up of 13 amino acids. The V end was cut by 6 bases, the J end by 1 base, with 9 bases between. Germline V gives CDR1 SSHAT, CDR2 FNYEAQ (reference sequence). In nucleotides, the CDR3 is TGTGCCAGCAGTCCCGACTCGAACACTGAAGCTTTCTTT. Translating it yields CASSPDSNTEAFF.

The chain combines TRBV12-3 or TRBV12-4 with TRBJ2-5; perhaps D is TRBD1 or TRBD2 (6 bases each). The CDR3 extends over 15 amino acids. V dropped 1 base and J dropped 5 bases, with 14 bases sitting between them. CDR3 residues: CASSLVGGPMETQYF. CDR3 bases: TGTGCCAGCAGTTTAGTAGGGGGGCCGATGGAGACCCAGTACTTC.

In its sample, this clonotype was seen many times. V and J are TRBV5-6 and TRBJ2-5; a possible D gene is TRBD1 (6 bases). The CDR3 is 13 residues long. The germline gives CDR1 SGHDT, CDR2 YYEEEE. Trimming pared 4 bases from V and 3 bases from J, leaving 10 bases between. The CDR3 sequence is CASSTHREETQYF. For the CDR3, the DNA is TGTGCCAGCAGCACCCACAGGGAAGAGACCCAGTACTTC.

The chain combines TRBV29-1 with TRBJ1-1; no definite D call. Trimming left V 7 bases short and J 1 base short, with 10 bases between. CDR1 is SQVTM, CDR2 ANQGSEA, per germline. CDR3 size: 12 residues. The CDR3 DNA sequence: TGCAGCGGTCGGGGTTCGAACACTGAAGCTTTCTTT. Translation gives CSGRGSNTEAFF.

The V gene is TRBV19, the J gene TRBJ1-2; D gene ambiguous. V was cut by 7 bases and J by 3 bases, with 9 bases left in between. Germline V CDR1 and CDR2: LNHDA, SQIVND (reference sequence). The CDR3 totals 12 residues. CDR3 amino acids: CASTVGDYGYTF. The CDR3 region has the DNA TGTGCCAGTACGGTCGGGGACTATGGCTACACCTTC.

V is TRBV29-1 and J is TRBJ2-7, with 8 bases matching TRBD1. This CDR3 has 12 amino acids. The germline gives CDR1 SQVTM, CDR2 ANQGSEA. After removal of 4 bases from V and 3 bases from J, the junction contained 2 bases not matched to a gene. CDR3: CSVGTGIYEQYF. The CDR3 DNA sequence: TGCAGCGTTGGGACAGGGATCTACGAGCAGTACTTC.

This clonotype was counted a few times. The V gene is TRBV2, the J gene TRBJ2-2, with 7 bases fitting TRBD2. The junction had 8 bases not matched to a gene; V was cut back by 4 bases and J by 6 bases. The CDR3 sequence is 15 residues long. CDR1 is SNHLY and CDR2 is FYNNEI in the germline V gene. CDR3 sequence (DNA): TGTGCCAGCAGTGTAGGGACTAATCTTCCCGGGGAGCTGTTTTTT. Its translation: CASSVGTNLPGELFF.

The chain combines TRBV3-1 with TRBJ2-5, with D perhaps matching TRBD2 (6 bases). Germline V CDR1 and CDR2: LGHDT, YNNKEL (reference sequence). The CDR3 spans 15 residues. V was pared by 1 base and J by 4 bases, with 13 bases between. The CDR3 DNA follows: TGTGCCAGCAGCCAAGTGGGGGGTTGGGGAGAGACCCAGTACTTC. Translation: CASSQVGGWGETQYF.

This rearrangement joins TRBV10-3 to TRBJ2-7, with D unresolved. The CDR3 is made up of 11 amino acids. V lost 2 bases to trimming and J lost 2 bases, with 1 base between them. Per the germline V gene, CDR1 is ENHRY and CDR2 is SYGVKD. Here the CDR3 DNA reads TGTGCCATCAGTGAGACCTACGAGCAGTACTTC. Protein sequence: CAISETYEQYF.

This clonotype turned up a few times. The chain uses TRBV7-2 and TRBJ1-2; TRBD1 agrees at 10 bases. CDR1 and CDR2 from the germline V gene are SGHTA and FQGNSA. This CDR3 contains 18 residues. J was trimmed by 4 bases and V by 0 bases; bases with no gene match: 11. The CDR3 coding sequence is TGTGCCAGCAGCTTAGCGATGTTCCGGGACAGGGGCGCCTATGGCTACACCTTC. This codes for CASSLAMFRDRGAYGYTF.

V usage is TRBV19 and J usage is TRBJ2-5, with 8 bases fitting TRBD2. The DNA matches TRBJ2-7 better at its end, which makes the J call doubtful. The CDR3 loop spans 14 amino acids. Germline CDR1 is LNHDA and CDR2 is SQIVND (reference sequence). The CDR3 DNA sequence: TGTGCCAGTAGTGGACTAGCAGCCTCCTACGAGCAGTACTTC. It is translated as CASSGLAASYEQYF.

V gene TRBV20-1 combines with J gene TRBJ2-3; TRBD2 matches 12 bases. The germline gives CDR1 DFQATT, CDR2 SNEGSKA (reference sequence). CDR3 length: 15 amino acids. The junction had 5 bases not matched to a gene; V was cut back by 7 bases and J by 0 bases. The CDR3 bases are TGCAGTGTCAGGACTAGCGGGGACAGCACAGATACGCAGTATTTT. This encodes CSVRTSGDSTDTQYF.

This chain connects TRBV7-3 to TRBJ2-7, with 9 bases identical to TRBD1. This CDR3 region has 14 residues. V shed 9 bases and J 2 bases; nucleotides not matched to a gene: 8. The V gene's germline CDR1 is SGHTA and CDR2 FQGTGA. DNA of the CDR3: TGTGCCAGTTTTGACCGGGACAGGGCCTACGAGCAGTACTTC. Translated: CASFDRDRAYEQYF.

This clonotype was counted a single time. The chain is built from TRBV20-1 and TRBJ2-7; 8 positions match TRBD2. V lost 5 bases, J lost 3 bases, and 9 bases stayed unmatched. Per germline, CDR1 DFQATT and CDR2 SNEGSKA (reference sequence). The CDR3 length is 14 residues. CDR3 bases: TGCAGTGCTCGGGGGGGTAGTGGGGGCTACGAGCAGTACTTC. It specifies CSARGGSGGYEQYF.

The V and J genes are TRBV29-1 and TRBJ2-7, with D possibly TRBD1 on 5 matching bases. V lost 6 bases, J lost 6 bases, and 15 bases lay in between. The CDR3 contains 12 residues. Germline-derived CDR1 and CDR2 are SQVTM and ANQGSEA. CDR3: CSVEQGAIEQYF. CDR3 bases: TGCAGCGTAGAACAAGGGGCAATCGAGCAGTACTTC.

V is TRBV9 and J is TRBJ1-2; D is uncertain. The germline gives CDR1 SGDLS, CDR2 YYNGEE. V was clipped by 0 bases and J by 0 bases, with 12 bases between them. The CDR3 runs to 16 residues. The CDR3 region is CASSVGNRTPNYGYTF. The CDR3 DNA reads as TGTGCCAGCAGCGTAGGCAACAGAACACCTAACTATGGCTACACCTTC.

This clonotype was seen at least ten times. The chain recombines TRBV10-1 with TRBJ1-3; 11 bases are shared with TRBD1. Germline lookup yields CDR1 WNHNN and CDR2 SYGVQD (reference sequence). CDR3 length equals 21 residues. The ends lost 6 bases at V and 1 base at J; junction bases unmatched: 20. The CDR3 loop reads CASRRPFWTGGWEGSGNTIYF. In nucleotides, the CDR3 is TGCGCCAGCAGGAGGCCCTTTTGGACAGGGGGCTGGGAAGGGTCTGGAAACACCATATATTTT.

This clonotype was seen only a few times. The J gene is TRBJ1-2, the V gene TRBV7-6; unclear D gene. The CDR3 is 14 amino acids. Germline CDR1 SGHVS, CDR2 FNYEAQ. Deletions cut 5 bases from V and 5 bases from J, with 15 bases between. CDR3 DNA: TGTGCCAGCAGCCCTCTACAAGCTGGGTATGGCTACACCTTC. It yields the protein CASSPLQAGYGYTF. Full variable domain (missing parts from reference TRBV7-6 and TRBJ1-2): GAGVSQSPRYKVTKRGQDVALRCDPISGHVSLYWYRQALGQGPEFLTYFNYEAQQDKSGLPNDRFSAERPEGSISTLTIQRTEQRDSAMYRCASSPLQAGYGYTFGSGTRLTVV.

This clonotype was seen repeatedly, ten times or more. The chain links TRBV19 to TRBJ2-1; 10 bases align to TRBD2. The germline V gene has CDR1 LNHDA and CDR2 SQIVND (reference sequence). The CDR3 runs to 15 residues. J lost 3 bases, V lost 3 bases, and 2 bases had no gene match. CDR3 DNA sequence: TGTGCCAGTAGTATCTGGACTAGCGGCTACAATGAGCAGTTCTTC. It codes for CASSIWTSGYNEQFF.

Notes on this clonotype: The junction departs from the called germline gene at one end, perhaps through a read error. J is TRBJ2-7 and V is TRBV4-1, with a tentative D call TRBD1 (5 bases). Germline lookup yields CDR1 MGHRA and CDR2 YSYEKL. The CDR3 is 15 residues long. The CDR3 spells CASGQAFDSTYEQYF. The CDR3 coding sequence is TGCGCCAGCGGCCAAGCGTTCGACAGCACTTACGAGCAGTACTTC.

This clonotype was counted at least ten times. This chain connects TRBV4-2 to TRBJ2-3, with 8 bases lining up with TRBD2. This CDR3 has 15 amino acids. Germline lookup yields CDR1 LGHNA and CDR2 YNFKEQ. Trimming at V came to 3 bases and at J to 3 bases, leaving 5 bases not matched to a gene. The CDR3 loop is CASSHRGGFTDTQYF. The CDR3 region has the DNA TGTGCCAGCAGCCATCGGGGGGGTTTTACAGATACGCAGTATTTT.

This clonotype was counted only a few times. The V call is TRBV7-6, the J call TRBJ2-5, with 7 bases aligning to TRBD1. Per the germline V gene, CDR1 is SGHVS and CDR2 is FNYEAQ. After removal of 2 bases from V and 2 bases from J, the junction contained 5 bases not matched to a gene. This CDR3 has 15 residues. The CDR3 spells CASSLMRTGQETQYF. CDR3 coding DNA: TGTGCCAGCAGCTTAATGAGGACAGGACAAGAGACCCAGTACTTC. The entire variable domain, with the rest obtained from reference TRBV7-6 and TRBJ2-5, is as follows: GAGVSQSPRYKVTKRGQDVALRCDPISGHVSLYWYRQALGQGPEFLTYFNYEAQQDKSGLPNDRFSAERPEGSISTLTIQRTEQRDSAMYRCASSLMRTGQETQYFGPGTRLLVL.

Ten or more counts support this clonotype. The DNA of the CDR3 is TGTGCCAGCAGTCAGGACGGGACGGCGAACACTGAAGCTTTCTTT. Translated: CASSQDGTANTEAFF. The chain couples TRBV6-6 to TRBJ1-1; D is possibly TRBD1 (5 bases). This CDR3 is 15 amino acids long. V was pared by 5 bases and J by 1 base, with 14 bases between. Per the germline V gene, CDR1 is MNHNY and CDR2 is SVGAGI (reference sequence).

The chain couples TRBV19 to TRBJ1-2, with 7 bases aligning to TRBD1. The germline V gene encodes CDR1 LNHDA and CDR2 SQIVND (reference sequence). Trimming removed 8 bases from V and 5 bases from J; junction bases left unmatched: 5. The CDR3 sequence is 12 residues long. The DNA for the CDR3 is TGTGCCAGTCCCCCGGGACAGTATGGCTACACCTTC. Translating gives CASPPGQYGYTF.

The V and J genes are TRBV19 and TRBJ1-5, with 10 bases aligning to TRBD1. V lost 5 bases and J lost 4; bases outside the gene matches: 5. From germline, CDR1 is LNHDA and CDR2 SQIVND (reference sequence). The CDR3 is 15 residues long. The CDR3 sequence is CASSARQGANQPQHF. The DNA of the CDR3 is TGTGCCAGTAGTGCGCGACAGGGGGCAAATCAGCCCCAGCATTTT.

The sample holds one count of this clonotype. The gene calls are TRBV11-2 and TRBJ1-5, with 7 nucleotides matching TRBD1. The J segment lost 4 bases and the V segment lost 5 bases, leaving 2 bases of the junction unmatched. CDR3 length: 13 residues. Per the germline V gene, CDR1 is SGHAT and CDR2 is FQNNGV. This CDR3 reads CASSQTGNQPQHF. CDR3 DNA sequence: TGTGCCAGCAGCCAGACAGGGAATCAGCCCCAGCATTTT.

This clonotype appeared a few times. The J gene is TRBJ2-7, the V gene TRBV2; TRBD1 matches 9 bases. Germline V lookup: CDR1 SNHLY, CDR2 FYNNEI. Unmatched junction bases numbered 3, after V lost 6 bases and J lost 0 bases. The CDR3 is made up of 14 amino acids. The DNA of the CDR3 is TGTGCCAGCAGCTGGACAGGGGTCTCCTACGAGCAGTACTTC. It translates to CASSWTGVSYEQYF.

The chain has TRBV24-1 and TRBJ2-2; 11 bases align to TRBD2. Germline-derived CDR1 and CDR2 are KGHDR and SFDVKD. CDR3 size: 15 residues. Trimming cost V 9 bases and J 0 bases; bases outside gene matches: 2. This CDR3 is CATETSGANTGELFF. The CDR3 DNA reads as TGTGCCACCGAGACTAGCGGGGCGAACACCGGGGAGCTGTTTTTT.

The chain uses TRBV29-1 and TRBJ1-4, with a weak D call TRBD1 (5 bases). CDR3 length: 12 amino acids. The V end was cut by 6 bases, the J end by 8 bases, with 13 bases between. CDR1 and CDR2 from the germline V gene are SQVTM and ANQGSEA. The CDR3 nucleotides read TGCAGCGTCCGGGGGGACGGCGAAAAACTGTTTTTT. It translates to CSVRGDGEKLFF.